Below are 28 T cell receptor beta chains sequenced from a single sample in a study of blood T cell repertoires in COVID-19. Here immunoSEQ multiplex PCR was the method, and the copy in TCRdb shows in-frame clones only, minus some. The table includes about 310,000 clones, around 90% detected once. Input material: PBMCs or T cells enriched from blood (not recorded which). The source is a man between 60 and 75 years old who had recovered from COVID-19.

The V and J genes are TRBV5-6 and TRBJ2-2, with 8 bases lining up with TRBD2. The CDR3 length is 18 residues. Trimming took 0 bases from V and 4 from J; bases not matched to a gene: 11. The germline gives CDR1 SGHDT, CDR2 YYEEEE. CDR3 sequence: CASSLGGVGRAVTGELFF. As DNA, the CDR3 is TGTGCCAGCAGCTTGGGAGGTGTCGGGAGGGCGGTCACCGGGGAGCTGTTTTTT.

This chain connects TRBV30 to TRBJ2-2; D is perhaps TRBD2 (6 bases). This CDR3 contains 15 residues. V was trimmed by 1 base and J by 5 bases, leaving 14 bases between them. Germline CDR1 GTSNPN, CDR2 SVGIG (reference sequence). The CDR3: CAWSGGRGLTGELFF. The CDR3 bases are TGTGCCTGGAGTGGAGGACGGGGGTTAACCGGGGAGCTGTTTTTT.

The J gene is TRBJ1-5, the V gene TRBV7-9, with TRBD1 as a possible D gene (5 bases). The CDR3 runs to 15 residues. The V and J ends lost 5 bases and 1 base respectively, with 12 bases between them. Germline V gene lookup returns CDR1 SEHNR and CDR2 FQNEAQ (reference sequence). This CDR3 is CASSPGWGSNQPQHF. CDR3 sequence (DNA): TGTGCCAGCAGCCCAGGGTGGGGAAGCAATCAGCCCCAGCATTTT. The complete variable domain, with remaining parts taken from reference TRBV7-9 and TRBJ1-5, reads DTGVSQNPRHKITKRGQNVTFRCDPISEHNRLYWYRQTLGQGPEFLTYFQNEAQLEKSRLLSDRFSAERPKGSFSTLEIQRTEQGDSAMYLCASSPGWGSNQPQHFGDGTRLSIL.

V is TRBV29-1 and J is TRBJ1-1; D uncertain. The CDR3 loop spans 12 amino acids. Trimming took off 4 bases at V and 1 base at J, with 7 bases between the two ends. Per germline, CDR1 SQVTM and CDR2 ANQGSEA. CDR3 residues: CSVVRQNTEAFF. The CDR3 DNA reads TGCAGCGTTGTGAGGCAGAACACTGAAGCTTTCTTT.

A few counts support this clone. The rearrangement joins TRBV6-5 to TRBJ1-1, with a tentative D call TRBD1 (5 bases). CDR1 is MNHEY and CDR2 is SVGAGI in the germline V gene. This CDR3 is built from 15 residues. Trimming shortened V by 0 bases and J by 8 bases, and 16 bases separated the two germline ends. The CDR3 sequence: CASSYSIGGGIEAFF. DNA of the CDR3: TGTGCCAGCAGTTACTCGATCGGGGGAGGGATCGAAGCTTTCTTT.

The J gene is TRBJ2-2, the V gene TRBV7-9; 8 nucleotides align to TRBD1. The CDR3 totals 14 residues. Germline V lookup: CDR1 SEHNR, CDR2 FQNEAQ (reference sequence). V lost 4 bases to trimming and J lost 5 bases; unmatched junction nucleotides: 3. This chain's CDR3 is CASSSDRETGELFF. The CDR3 DNA reads as TGTGCCAGCAGCTCGGACAGGGAAACCGGGGAGCTGTTTTTT.

The V and J genes are TRBV27 and TRBJ1-5; D is perhaps TRBD1 (5 bases). With 2 bases removed from V and 8 bases from J, the gap between germline ends came to 10 bases. Looked up from germline, CDR1 is MNHEY and CDR2 is SMNVEV (reference sequence). The CDR3 runs 13 residues. CDR3 DNA sequence: TGTGCCAGCAGTTTAAGGGGTACGGAGCCCCAGCATTTT. The encoded protein is CASSLRGTEPQHF.

The chain carries TRBV5-1 and TRBJ2-7; no clear D. Trimming removed 0 bases at V and 6 bases at J, with 7 bases between. CDR1 is SGHRS and CDR2 is YFSETQ in the germline V gene. This CDR3 comprises 12 residues. As DNA, the CDR3 is TGCGCCAGCAGCTTGGTGGCAGGCGAGCAGTACTTC. Amino acids: CASSLVAGEQYF.

This clone appeared once. This rearrangement joins TRBV25-1 to TRBJ1-1, with 9 bases matching TRBD1. Trimming at V came to 8 bases and at J to 1 base, leaving 5 bases not matched to a gene. This CDR3 is built from 14 residues. Germline V gene data show CDR1 as MGHDK and CDR2 as SYGVNS. The CDR3 here is CASSGTGRNTEAFF. CDR3 DNA: TGTGCCAGCTCAGGGACAGGGAGGAACACTGAAGCTTTCTTT.

The J gene is TRBJ2-2, the V gene TRBV11-2; 12 bases are shared with TRBD2. V trimming: 6 bases; J trimming: 7 bases; junction bases outside the gene matches: 18. The CDR3 covers 19 residues. The germline V gene encodes CDR1 SGHAT and CDR2 FQNNGV. DNA for the CDR3: TGTGCCAGCAGGAGACCGGGACAACGGACTAGCGGGACGGGCGGGGAGCTGTTTTTT. Translated: CASRRPGQRTSGTGGELFF. Variable domain in full (rest from reference TRBV11-2 and TRBJ2-2): EAGVAQSPRYKIIEKRQSVAFWCNPISGHATLYWYQQILGQGPKLLIQFQNNGVVDDSQLPKDRFSAERLKGVDSTLKIQPAKLEDSAVYLCASRRPGQRTSGTGGELFFGEGSRLTVL.

The chain links TRBV6-5 to TRBJ1-5; D is perhaps TRBD1 (5 bases). V was pared by 6 bases and J by 2 bases, with 8 bases between. The CDR3 length is 13 residues. Germline CDR1 and CDR2: MNHEY and SVGAGI. The CDR3 protein is CASRRTRNQPQHF. DNA for the CDR3: TGTGCCAGCAGACGGACACGCAATCAGCCCCAGCATTTT.

The chain employs TRBV3-1 (or the pseudogene TRBV3-2) and TRBJ2-7; 10 nucleotides line up with TRBD2. The CDR3 covers 17 residues. V was clipped by 0 bases and J by 0 bases; unmatched bases: 5. Germline values: CDR1 LGHDT, CDR2 YNNKEL (reference sequence). CDR3 amino acids: CASSQDLAGGPSYEQYF. The CDR3 DNA sequence: TGTGCCAGCAGCCAAGACTTAGCGGGAGGCCCCTCCTACGAGCAGTACTTC.

The rearrangement links TRBV7-9 to TRBJ1-4; D may be TRBD1 (6 bases). Trimming pared 5 bases from V and 3 bases from J, leaving 13 bases between. CDR1 SEHNR and CDR2 FQNEAQ come from the germline V gene (reference sequence). The CDR3 totals 15 residues. CDR3 sequence (DNA): TGTGCCAGCAGCGCAAAGGGGGTTGCTAATGAAAAACTGTTTTTT. Protein: CASSAKGVANEKLFF.

The V gene is TRBV19, the J gene TRBJ1-5, with a weak D call TRBD1 (6 bases). The CDR3 consists of 15 residues. Germline V gene lookup returns CDR1 LNHDA and CDR2 SQIVND (reference sequence). V was cut by 10 bases and J by 5 bases, with 21 bases left in between. The CDR3 spells CATQETGISYQPQHF. DNA for the CDR3: TGTGCCACTCAGGAAACAGGGATCTCGTATCAGCCCCAGCATTTT.

This chain links TRBV7-3 with TRBJ2-1; D is perhaps TRBD2 (6 bases). Germline CDR1 SGHTA, CDR2 FQGTGA. The CDR3 is made up of 16 amino acids. The ends were cut back, 1 base at V and 8 bases at J, with 18 bases in the middle. The CDR3: CASSLIPEGAGHEQFF. The CDR3 bases are TGTGCCAGCAGCTTAATCCCCGAAGGGGCGGGACATGAGCAGTTCTTC.

This chain connects TRBV28 to TRBJ2-3; possible D gene TRBD2, 6 bases. The V end was cut by 3 bases, the J end by 3 bases, with 13 bases between. CDR1 and CDR2 (germline): MDHEN, SYDVKM. CDR3 length: 15 residues. The CDR3 protein is CASSFGGTRTDTQYF. The CDR3 DNA reads TGTGCCAGCAGTTTCGGGGGTACGAGGACAGATACGCAGTATTTT.

The CDR3 nucleotides are TGTGCCAGTAGTATAAATAGCTACGAGCAGTACTTC. Its translation is CASSINSYEQYF. The chain uses TRBV19 and TRBJ2-7; D gene uncertain. Trimming took 2 bases from V and 3 from J, leaving 5 bases between them. Germline CDR1 LNHDA, CDR2 SQIVND (reference sequence). This CDR3 contains 12 residues.

This sequence joins TRBV6-2 or TRBV6-3 and TRBJ2-3, with D possibly being TRBD1 (5 bases). The germline V gene encodes CDR1 MNHEY and CDR2 SVGEGT. This CDR3 spans 16 amino acids. Trimming left V 1 base short and J 2 bases short, with 13 bases between. DNA of the CDR3: TGTGCCAGCAGTTACTTGACGCAGGGCGACACAGATACGCAGTATTTT. Translated, it gives CASSYLTQGDTDTQYF.

The rearrangement links TRBV7-2 to TRBJ2-7; maybe TRBD1 (7 bases). This CDR3 comprises 13 residues. CDR1 and CDR2 (germline): SGHTA, FQGNSA. The V gene lost 8 bases and the J gene lost 3 bases, with 14 bases spanning the gap. The CDR3 reads CASSGDSVYEQYF. CDR3 coding DNA: TGTGCCAGCTCGGGGGACAGCGTCTACGAGCAGTACTTC.

This chain joins TRBV27 and TRBJ1-2, with 7 bases identical to TRBD1. V was clipped by 6 bases and J by 2 bases; unmatched bases: 9. Looked up from germline, CDR1 is MNHEY and CDR2 is SMNVEV (reference sequence). CDR3 length: 15 amino acids. The CDR3 spells CASRTRQGENYGYTF. CDR3 nucleotides: TGTGCCAGCAGGACCCGACAGGGCGAAAACTATGGCTACACCTTC.

The chain recombines TRBV14 with TRBJ1-2; 8 nucleotides agree with TRBD1. The CDR3 extends over 17 amino acids. Germline V lookup: CDR1 SGHDN, CDR2 FVKESK. Germline trimming cut 4 bases from V and 4 bases from J; bases unmatched to any gene: 14. CDR3 in amino acids: CASSPPWDRSSIYGYTF. The CDR3 DNA follows: TGTGCCAGCAGCCCCCCCTGGGACAGGTCGTCTATCTATGGCTACACCTTC.

In its sample, this clone was seen once. The chain carries TRBV9 and TRBJ2-7, with D possibly matching TRBD1 (5 bases). The CDR3 spans 14 residues. Trimming stripped 4 bases from V and 2 bases from J, with 13 bases between. In germline, CDR1 is SGDLS, CDR2 YYNGEE. In DNA form, the CDR3 reads TGTGCCAGCAGCTCGTTGGACATTCCCTACGAGCAGTACTTC. Translation: CASSSLDIPYEQYF. Full variable domain (remainder filled in from reference TRBV9 and TRBJ2-7): DSGVTQTPKHLITATGQRVTLRCSPRSGDLSVYWYQQSLDQGLQFLIQYYNGEERAKGNILERFSAQQFPDLHSELNLSSLELGDSALYFCASSSLDIPYEQYFGPGTRLTVT.

V is TRBV6-5 and J is TRBJ2-1, with 12 bases fitting TRBD2. This CDR3 spans 13 amino acids. Losses at the gene ends were 7 bases for V and 9 bases for J; bases not matched to a gene: 4. CDR1 MNHEY and CDR2 SVGAGI come from the germline V gene. The CDR3 DNA follows: TGTGCCAGCACTAGCGGGAGGGCCACTGAGCAGTTCTTC. It yields the protein CASTSGRATEQFF.

This rearrangement joins TRBV5-1 to TRBJ2-3; 9 bases match TRBD1. Trimming at V came to 4 bases and at J to 5 bases, leaving 5 bases not matched to a gene. The CDR3 is 14 amino acids. The germline gives CDR1 SGHRS, CDR2 YFSETQ. The CDR3 nucleotides read TGCGCCAGCAGCCGTTGGACAGGGGAAGATACGCAGTATTTT. Translated, it gives CASSRWTGEDTQYF.

The chain recombines TRBV11-3 with TRBJ2-2; D is perhaps TRBD2 (6 bases). The CDR3 consists of 14 residues. V shed 4 bases and J shed 7 bases, with 13 bases lying between them. Per germline, CDR1 SGHNT and CDR2 YENEEA. This CDR3 is CASSSPLGGGELFF. CDR3 nucleotide sequence: TGTGCCAGCAGCTCCCCCCTGGGGGGCGGGGAGCTGTTTTTT.

The chain is built from TRBV28 and TRBJ1-6, with a tentative D call TRBD1 (5 bases). The CDR3 has 14 amino acids. V gave up 3 bases and J gave up 5 bases, with 8 bases separating them. From germline, CDR1 is MDHEN and CDR2 SYDVKM. CDR3 sequence: CASSLTEDNSPLHF. As DNA, the CDR3 is TGTGCCAGCAGTTTGACAGAAGATAATTCACCCCTCCACTTT.

As for this clone: A junction boundary mismatches the germline segment, possibly from a read error. V and J are TRBV7-3 and TRBJ1-3; D is undetermined. Germline CDR1 SGHTA, CDR2 FQGTGA. The CDR3 length is 15 residues. The CDR3 here is CASSLTRSRGNPIYF. In DNA form, the CDR3 reads TGTGCCAGCAGCTTAACAAGGTCTCGGGGAAACCCCATATATTTT. Full variable domain (outside the CDR3, taken from reference TRBV7-3 and TRBJ1-3): GAGVSQTPSNKVTEKGKYVELRCDPISGHTALYWYRQSLGQGPEFLIYFQGTGAADDSGLPNDRFFAVRPEGSVSTLKIQRTERGDSAVYLCASSLTRSRGNPIYFGEGSWLTVV.

The rearrangement uses TRBV28 and TRBJ2-3; 7 nucleotides line up with TRBD2. This CDR3 comprises 16 residues. Looked up from germline, CDR1 is MDHEN and CDR2 is SYDVKM. Losses at the gene ends were 6 bases for V and 3 bases for J; bases not matched to a gene: 12. The CDR3: CASSSGGLGGTDTQYF. The CDR3 nucleotides are TGTGCCAGCAGCTCCGGCGGACTAGGAGGGACAGATACGCAGTATTTT.